The 28 T cell receptor beta chains below all came from one sample that was sequenced in a study of neoadjuvant anti-PD-1 for oral cavity cancer. The time point is: after neoadjuvant nivolumab, at surgical resection. TCRdb keeps only in-frame clones here, not all; method: immunoSEQ multiplex PCR. Found here are about 8,000 clones, roughly 74% of them singletons; the top ten hold 2.9%. The material was PBMCs, obtained after nivolumab (anti-PD-1) treatment. The receptors originated from a person aged 40 to 85 with oral cavity squamous cell carcinoma.

V gene TRBV5-4 combines with J gene TRBJ2-3; TRBD2 matches at 7 bases. The germline gives CDR1 SGHNT, CDR2 YYREEE (reference sequence). Unmatched junction bases numbered 11, after V lost 0 bases and J lost 4 bases. The CDR3 sequence is 17 residues long. The CDR3 bases are TGTGCCAGCAGCTTGGCGGGTAGCGGGTTTGGGGCAGATACGCAGTATTTT. It codes for CASSLAGSGFGADTQYF.

The V and J genes are TRBV6-5 and TRBJ2-3; TRBD1 is a possible D gene (5 bases). The CDR3 spans 14 residues. The V gene lost 6 bases and the J gene lost 2 bases, with 12 bases spanning the gap. CDR1 is MNHEY and CDR2 is SVGAGI in the germline V gene. This CDR3 is CASRGSRDTDTQYF. CDR3 DNA: TGTGCCAGCAGGGGGTCCAGGGACACAGATACGCAGTATTTT.

The chain uses TRBV18 and TRBJ2-7; 9 bases match TRBD1. This CDR3 contains 16 residues. V was pared by 6 bases and J by 6 bases, with 15 bases of the junction left unmatched. Germline-derived CDR1 and CDR2 are KGHSH and LQKENI. CDR3 nucleotide sequence: TGTGCCAGCTCCTTTGCTCTGACAGGGGGAATGGGCGAGCAGTACTTC. Translating gives CASSFALTGGMGEQYF. The full variable domain, its missing parts supplied by reference TRBV18 and TRBJ2-7, is NAGVMQNPRHLVRRRGQEARLRCSPMKGHSHVYWYRQLPEEGLKFMVYLQKENIIDESGMPKERFSAEFPKEGPSILRIQQVVRGDSAAYFCASSFALTGGMGEQYFGPGTRLTVT.

The rearrangement joins TRBV10-3 to TRBJ1-1, with D unclear. The V and J ends lost 5 bases and 1 base respectively, with 11 bases between them. The CDR3 spans 14 residues. Germline-derived CDR1 and CDR2 are ENHRY and SYGVKD. CDR3 residues: CAISLDLGNTEAFF. The CDR3 coding sequence is TGTGCCATCAGTTTAGACCTAGGGAACACTGAAGCTTTCTTT.

This sequence joins TRBV19 and TRBJ1-5; TRBD1 matches at 10 bases. The V gene end was trimmed by 4 bases and the J gene end by 8 bases; junction bases not matched to a gene: 8. There are 15 residues in the CDR3. Germline loops: CDR1 LNHDA, CDR2 SQIVND (reference sequence). The CDR3 sequence: CASSTGQGPWEPQHF. CDR3 sequence (DNA): TGTGCCAGTAGTACGGGACAGGGGCCCTGGGAGCCCCAGCATTTT.

For this clone: One end of the junction fails to match germline, which may point to a read error. As DNA, the CDR3 is TGTGCCAGCAGCTTAGATACAGGGATTGGGACACCTTTT. Translating gives CASSLDTGIGTPF. The gene calls are TRBV7-9 and TRBJ2-3, with D perhaps matching TRBD1 (6 bases). The CDR3 has 13 amino acids. Germline V CDR1 and CDR2: SEHNR, FQNEAQ (reference sequence).

This clone was seen more than once but under ten times. The chain links TRBV19 to TRBJ1-2; D is perhaps TRBD1 (6 bases). The V gene lost 6 bases and the J gene lost 7 bases, with 24 bases spanning the gap. The CDR3 covers 16 residues. Germline lookup yields CDR1 LNHDA and CDR2 SQIVND (reference sequence). The CDR3 DNA sequence: TGTGCCAGTAGCAGTATAAAAGGAGGGGGACTAGGTGGCTACACCTTC. Its translation: CASSSIKGGGLGGYTF.

The CDR3 region is CAISGTGSAGNTIYF. DNA of the CDR3: TGTGCCATCAGTGGTACGGGGTCTGCTGGAAACACCATATATTTT. This sequence joins TRBV10-3 and TRBJ1-3; D is unresolved. The CDR3 has 15 residues. The germline V and J ends were trimmed by 4 bases and 2 bases, with 12 bases remaining between them. Germline assignment: CDR1 ENHRY and CDR2 SYGVKD.

The chain combines TRBV29-1 with TRBJ1-4; the D gene is possibly TRBD1 (5 bases). Germline V gene data show CDR1 as SQVTM and CDR2 as ANQGSEA. The CDR3 has 11 amino acids. Trimming left V 5 bases short and J 7 bases short, with 8 bases between. CDR3 nucleotide sequence: TGCAGCGTTTCTCAGGGTGAAAAACTGTTTTTT. Translating it yields CSVSQGEKLFF.

By share of the sample, this clone is large (0.1 to 1%). The V gene is TRBV6-4, the J gene TRBJ2-3; TRBD1 aligns across 11 bases. Trimming cost V 2 bases and J 6 bases; bases outside gene matches: 1. CDR1 is MRHNA, CDR2 SNTAGT, per germline. This CDR3 contains 14 residues. The CDR3 bases are TGTGCCAGCAGTGACGGACAGGGGGCGGATACGCAGTATTTT. It translates to CASSDGQGADTQYF.

The chain joins TRBV18 to TRBJ1-1; a possible D gene is TRBD1 (5 bases). The CDR3 is made up of 14 amino acids. Germline CDR1 and CDR2: KGHSH and LQKENI. Trimming took 4 bases from V and 1 from J, leaving 10 bases between them. CDR3 sequence (DNA): TGTGCCAGCTCACGGACAAATGGGAACACTGAAGCTTTCTTT. It yields the protein CASSRTNGNTEAFF.

The chain combines TRBV5-1 with TRBJ1-2; D gene ambiguous. The germline V gene has CDR1 SGHRS and CDR2 YFSETQ. Trimming took off 4 bases at V and 9 bases at J, with 13 bases between the two ends. The CDR3 runs 12 residues. The CDR3 region is CASSPQTRSYTF. CDR3 nucleotides: TGCGCCAGCAGCCCTCAGACACGGAGCTACACCTTC.

The chain combines TRBV4-3 with TRBJ2-5, with a possible D match to TRBD2 (6 bases). Trimming removed 1 base at V and 5 bases at J, with 20 bases between. CDR1 and CDR2 from the germline V gene are LGHNA and YSLEER. This CDR3 spans 17 amino acids. CDR3 residues: CASSQGGGAGVLETQYF. In DNA form, the CDR3 reads TGCGCCAGCAGCCAAGGGGGCGGAGCGGGTGTCCTGGAGACCCAGTACTTC.

The DNA of the CDR3 is TGTGCCAGTAGTTTAGCGGGGGGTGTTGAGCAGTTCTTC. It translates to CASSLAGGVEQFF. The rearrangement joins TRBV19 to TRBJ2-1; 10 positions match TRBD2. The junction had 4 bases not matched to a gene; V was cut back by 5 bases and J by 9 bases. The CDR3 has 13 residues. Germline CDR1 LNHDA, CDR2 SQIVND (reference sequence).

Here the CDR3 DNA reads TGCGCCAGCAGCGGCGGGGAGGCCGTTTCACCCCTCCACTTT. Translated, it gives CASSGGEAVSPLHF. The chain is built from TRBV5-1 and TRBJ1-6; D is unresolved. Germline CDR1 SGHRS, CDR2 YFSETQ. V shed 4 bases and J shed 9 bases, with 14 bases lying between them. The CDR3 length is 14 residues.

This chain links TRBV5-1 with TRBJ2-5; 13 bases agree with TRBD2. In germline, CDR1 is SGHRS, CDR2 YFSETQ. J lost 0 bases, V lost 4 bases, and 3 bases had no gene match. CDR3 length equals 16 residues. CDR3 loop: CASSIGLAGDQETQYF. The CDR3 DNA reads TGCGCCAGCAGCATCGGACTAGCGGGGGACCAAGAGACCCAGTACTTC.

CDR3 in amino acids: CASSERSQAYEQYF. The CDR3 nucleotides are TGTGCCAGCAGTGAAAGGTCCCAGGCCTACGAGCAGTACTTC. The J gene is TRBJ2-7, the V gene TRBV6-1; D call uncertain. V was clipped by 2 bases and J by 2 bases, with 10 bases between them. This CDR3 spans 14 amino acids. Germline loops: CDR1 MNHNS, CDR2 SASEGT.

This clone was found a few times. This rearrangement joins TRBV28 to TRBJ1-2; possibly TRBD1 for D (5 bases). CDR1 is MDHEN, CDR2 SYDVKM, per germline. The CDR3 consists of 13 residues. The V gene lost 6 bases and the J gene lost 7 bases, with 15 bases spanning the gap. CDR3 DNA sequence: TGTGCCAGCAGATCTCCAGGGCGCGGTGGCTACACCTTC. This sequence encodes CASRSPGRGGYTF.

V gene TRBV7-6 combines with J gene TRBJ2-1, with D tentatively TRBD2 (6 bases). This CDR3 is 14 amino acids long. The V gene lost 1 base and the J gene lost 9 bases, with 13 bases spanning the gap. Germline-derived CDR1 and CDR2 are SGHVS and FNYEAQ. As DNA, the CDR3 is TGTGCCAGCAGCTTAGAGTCAATGGGAGGTGAGCAGTTCTTC. Amino acids: CASSLESMGGEQFF.

The chain carries TRBV15 and TRBJ1-2; D gene ambiguous. The CDR3 is 13 residues long. V gave up 5 bases and J gave up 2 bases, with 9 bases separating them. Germline V CDR1 and CDR2: LNHNV, YYDKDF (reference sequence). The CDR3 DNA reads as TGTGCCACCAGCTCCACGGGGAACTATGGCTACACCTTC. Translation gives CATSSTGNYGYTF. Full variable domain (remainder filled in from reference TRBV15 and TRBJ1-2): DAMVIQNPRYQVTQFGKPVTLSCSQTLNHNVMYWYQQKSSQAPKLLFHYYDKDFNNEADTPDNFQSRRPNTSFCFLDIRSPGLGDTAMYLCATSSTGNYGYTFGSGTRLTVV.

The chain employs TRBV2 and TRBJ2-3; D possibly matches TRBD1 or TRBD2 (6 bases each). Trimming took off 6 bases at V and 0 bases at J, with 10 bases between the two ends. The germline CDR1 and CDR2 sequences are SNHLY and FYNNEI. CDR3 length: 14 amino acids. CDR3 sequence (DNA): TGTGCCAGCAGCCTGGGGGGCAGCACAGATACGCAGTATTTT. It codes for CASSLGGSTDTQYF.

The V call is TRBV5-1, the J call TRBJ2-7; D is ambiguous. With 0 bases removed from V and 3 bases from J, the gap between germline ends came to 7 bases. The CDR3 extends over 13 amino acids. Germline CDR1 SGHRS, CDR2 YFSETQ. CDR3 amino acids: CASSLVADYEQYF. CDR3 DNA sequence: TGCGCCAGCAGCTTGGTTGCAGACTACGAGCAGTACTTC.

The J gene is TRBJ1-3, the V gene TRBV6-5, with D possibly TRBD1 on 6 matching bases. Trimming took 4 bases from V and 9 from J, leaving 7 bases between them. The CDR3 totals 11 residues. Germline loops: CDR1 MNHEY, CDR2 SVGAGI. CDR3 sequence: CASSFRGTIYF. DNA of the CDR3: TGTGCCAGCAGTTTCAGGGGCACCATATATTTT.

The chain recombines TRBV5-6 with TRBJ1-5; maybe TRBD1 (5 bases). This CDR3 is 14 amino acids long. Trimming left V 1 base short and J 3 bases short, with 8 bases between. Germline lookup yields CDR1 SGHDT and CDR2 YYEEEE. Here the CDR3 DNA reads TGTGCCAGCAGCTTGAGGGGTTTCAATCAGCCCCAGCATTTT. Translated: CASSLRGFNQPQHF.

V gene TRBV27 combines with J gene TRBJ1-2, with TRBD1 as a possible D gene (6 bases). V was pared by 6 bases and J by 3 bases, with 14 bases between. The CDR3 loop spans 14 amino acids. Germline CDR1 reads MNHEY; CDR2 reads SMNVEV (reference sequence). The CDR3 bases are TGTGCCAGCAGAAGAGGGGGTTCGGACTATGGCTACACCTTC. It specifies CASRRGGSDYGYTF.

The chain has TRBV10-3 and TRBJ1-1; TRBD1 is a possible D gene (5 bases). Trimming shortened V by 2 bases and J by 0 bases, and 13 bases separated the two germline ends. The CDR3 sequence is 16 residues long. CDR1 and CDR2 from the germline V gene are ENHRY and SYGVKD. CDR3 in DNA: TGTGCCATCAGTGAGAAAGGGGTAAAAATGAACACTGAAGCTTTCTTT. Protein product: CAISEKGVKMNTEAFF.

This clone has a handful of counts. This chain uses TRBV6-6 with TRBJ1-5, with D unresolved. Germline V gene data show CDR1 as MNHNY and CDR2 as SVGAGI (reference sequence). Trimming cost V 0 bases and J 2 bases, with 8 bases left between them. The length of the CDR3 is 15 residues. The CDR3 coding sequence is TGTGCCAGCAGTTACTCGGAAACGGGCAATCAGCCCCAGCATTTT. Translation: CASSYSETGNQPQHF.

This chain links TRBV25-1 with TRBJ1-1; tentative D call: TRBD1 (5 bases). Per germline, CDR1 MGHDK and CDR2 SYGVNS. The CDR3 covers 15 residues. V was trimmed by 6 bases and J by 0 bases, leaving 14 bases between them. The CDR3 region is CASRETGTVNTEAFF. CDR3 coding DNA: TGTGCCAGCAGGGAAACCGGGACGGTGAACACTGAAGCTTTCTTT.